There are a few counts of the clone carrying this T cell receptor beta chain. Antigen specificity is unknown. The sample comes from a study of regulatory T cells in long-lasting Graves disease. Stated time point: persistent/refractory GD, antithyroid drugs over 5 years with positive TRAb. RNA from PBMCs was the source of the TCR library. Both iRepertoire HTBI primers and Arm-PCR of CDR3 regions were used to build the TCR beta libraries. TCRdb processed the multiplex PCR reads anew with MiXCR; each CDR3 protein has one entry. The table lists about half a million distinct CDR3 sequences, about 20% of them singletons. V was clipped by 8 bases and J by 6 bases, with 10 bases between them. Germline CDR1 is MNHEY and CDR2 is SVGEGT. The CDR3 covers 12 residues. Findings and limits, study-wide: Persistent disease showed a preference for TRBV28, TRBJ1-2 and TRBJ2-5. The study found persistent patients shared more public clonotypes (over 2,500) than new patients (just over 950).

The rearrangement uses TRBV6-2 or TRBV6-3 and TRBJ2-2; D ambiguous. The receptor was isolated from a female donor with Graves disease. The specimen was peripheral blood mononuclear cells (PBMCs), collected when the disease was refractory, from a patient treated with antithyroid drugs. The CDR3 DNA reads as TGTGCCAGCGGGTCGGCAGCCGGGGAGCTGTTTTTT. Encoded protein: CASGSAAGELFF.